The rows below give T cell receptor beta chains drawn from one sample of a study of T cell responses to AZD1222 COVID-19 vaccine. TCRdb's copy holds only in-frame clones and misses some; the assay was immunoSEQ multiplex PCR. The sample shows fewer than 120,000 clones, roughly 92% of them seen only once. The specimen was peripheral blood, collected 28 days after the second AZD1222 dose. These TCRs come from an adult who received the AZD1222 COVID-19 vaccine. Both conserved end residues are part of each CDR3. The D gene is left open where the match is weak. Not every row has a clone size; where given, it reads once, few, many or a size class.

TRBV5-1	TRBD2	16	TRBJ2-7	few	TGCGCCAGCAGCTTGGGGTACACTAGCGGCATCTACGAGCAGTACTTC	CASSLGYTSGIYEQYF
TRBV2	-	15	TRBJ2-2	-	TGTGCCAGCAGCCCGGACAGCATCAACACCGGGGAGCTGTTTTTT	CASSPDSINTGELFF
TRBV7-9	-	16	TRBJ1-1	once	TGTGCCAGCAGCTTCAACGGTCGGGGCGGGGGTACTGAAGCTTTCTTT	CASSFNGRGGGTEAFF
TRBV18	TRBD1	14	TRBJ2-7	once	TGTGCCAGCTCACCGGGACAGGAGCCCTACGAGCAGTACTTC	CASSPGQEPYEQYF
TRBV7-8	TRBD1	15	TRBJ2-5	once	TGTGCCAGCAGCCTAGACAGGGTGCGGCGGGAGACCCAGTACTTC	CASSLDRVRRETQYF
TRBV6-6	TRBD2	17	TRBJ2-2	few	TGTGCCAGCAGTCGTACTAGCGGGGGCGCGAACACCGGGGAGCTGTTTTTT	CASSRTSGGANTGELFF
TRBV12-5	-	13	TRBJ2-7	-	TGTGCTAGTGGTTTGGGACCTTGGTCTCCGCAGTACTTC	CASGLGPWSPQYF
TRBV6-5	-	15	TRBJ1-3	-	TGTGCCAGCAGTCCGGGGGCTTTCTCTGGAAACACCATATATTTT	CASSPGAFSGNTIYF
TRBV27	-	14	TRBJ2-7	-	TGTGCCAGCAGTTTACAGGGGTCCTCCTACGAGCAGTACTTC	CASSLQGSSYEQYF
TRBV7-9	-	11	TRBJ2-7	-	TGTGCCAGCAGCTTAACCTACGAGCAGTACTTC	CASSLTYEQYF
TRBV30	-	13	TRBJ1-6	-	TGTGCCTGGAATACTGACTATAATTCACCCCTCCACTTT	CAWNTDYNSPLHF
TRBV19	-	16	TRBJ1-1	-	TGTGCCAGTAGAATACACGGGGTAAACATGAACACTGAAGCTTTCTTT	CASRIHGVNMNTEAFF
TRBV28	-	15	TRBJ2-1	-	TGTGCCAGCAGTTTACGGGATCACGTCCGCAATGAGCAGTTCTTC	CASSLRDHVRNEQFF
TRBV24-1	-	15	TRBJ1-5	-	TGTGCCACCAGCAGTAATCAGGGGCGTAATCAGCCCCAGCATTTT	CATSSNQGRNQPQHF
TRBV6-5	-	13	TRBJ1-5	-	TGTGCCAGCAAATTAGATAGCAATCAGCCCCAGCATTTT	CASKLDSNQPQHF
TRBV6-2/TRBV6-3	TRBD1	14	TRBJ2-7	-	TGTGCCAGCAGTATGGACAGGGGGTATTACGAGCAGTACTTC	CASSMDRGYYEQYF
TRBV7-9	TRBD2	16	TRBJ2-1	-	TGTGCCAGCAGCCCCAGGACTAGCGGGGCTTGGAGGGAGCAGTTCTTC	CASSPRTSGAWREQFF
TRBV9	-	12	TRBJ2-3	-	TGTGCCCCGACGGTGGGCACAGATACGCAGTATTTT	CAPTVGTDTQYF
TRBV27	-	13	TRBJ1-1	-	TGTGCCAGCAGCGAGGCGGGTTACACTGAAGCTTTCTTT	CASSEAGYTEAFF
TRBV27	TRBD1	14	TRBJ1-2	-	TGTGCCAGCAGTTTGCAGGGGGCCAACTATGGCTACACCTTC	CASSLQGANYGYTF
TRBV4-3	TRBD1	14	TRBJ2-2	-	TGCGCCAGCAGCCCACAGGGGGCAACCGGGGAGCTGTTTTTT	CASSPQGATGELFF
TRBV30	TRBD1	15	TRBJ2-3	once	TGTGCCTGGAGCTCCTGGACAGGGATCACAGATACGCAGTATTTT	CAWSSWTGITDTQYF
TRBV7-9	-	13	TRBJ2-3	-	TGTGCCAGCAGCTTAGCCGGGGCAGATACGCAGTATTTT	CASSLAGADTQYF
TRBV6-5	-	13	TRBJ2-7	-	TGTGCCAGCAGACTGGACGTAACCTACGAGCAGTACTTC	CASRLDVTYEQYF
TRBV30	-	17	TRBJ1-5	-	TGTGCCTGGAGTGATTCGAGGGGCCTAATATTTAATCAGCCCCAGCATTTT	CAWSDSRGLIFNQPQHF
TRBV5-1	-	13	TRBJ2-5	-	TGCGCCAGCAGCTTGCGTGGGGGAGAGACCCAGTACTTC	CASSLRGGETQYF
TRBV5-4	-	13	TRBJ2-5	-	TGTGCCAGCAGCTACCTAGGCAGCGAGACCCAGTACTTC	CASSYLGSETQYF
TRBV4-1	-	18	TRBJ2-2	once	TGCGCCAGCAGCCAATATGCAGGGGCCGCTTGGGACACCGGGGAGCTGTTTTTT	CASSQYAGAAWDTGELFF
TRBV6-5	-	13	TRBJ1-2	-	TGTGCCAGCAGGGGGACGGGCGGGTATGGCTACACCTTC	CASRGTGGYGYTF
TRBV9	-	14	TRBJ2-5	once	TGTGCCAGCAGCGTAGGACAGGACCAAGAGACCCAGTACTTC	CASSVGQDQETQYF
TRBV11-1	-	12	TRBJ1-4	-	TGTGCCAGCAGCTTATCTCATGAAAAACTGTTTTTT	CASSLSHEKLFF
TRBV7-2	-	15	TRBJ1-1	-	TGTGCCAGCAGCCAATGGCGGGGGGCTGTGACTGAAGCTTTCTTT	CASSQWRGAVTEAFF
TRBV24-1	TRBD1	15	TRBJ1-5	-	TGTGCCACCAGTGACAGGACAGGGCGCAATCAGCCCCAGCATTTT	CATSDRTGRNQPQHF
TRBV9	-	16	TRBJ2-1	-	TGTGCCAGCAGCGTAGAGGCGGTACCCTCCTACAATGAGCAGTTCTTC	CASSVEAVPSYNEQFF
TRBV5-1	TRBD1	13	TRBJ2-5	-	TGCGCCAGCAGCCCCGGACAGGAAGAGACCCAGTACTTC	CASSPGQEETQYF
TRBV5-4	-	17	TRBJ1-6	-	TGTGCCAGCAGCCCCGGTCCCCGGAGCTCCTATAATTCACCCCTCCACTTT	CASSPGPRSSYNSPLHF
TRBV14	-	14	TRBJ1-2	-	TGTGCCAGCAGCCCGGCTGGCGGACGCGGGGGCTACACCTTC	CASSPAGGRGGYTF
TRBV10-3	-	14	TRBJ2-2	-	TGTGCCATCAGTGAGAGGGGGGCTGGCGGGGAGCTGTTTTTT	CAISERGAGGELFF
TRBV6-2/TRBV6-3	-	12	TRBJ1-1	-	TGTGCCAGCAGTTCCCGCTTTTCTGAAGCTTTCTTT	CASSSRFSEAFF